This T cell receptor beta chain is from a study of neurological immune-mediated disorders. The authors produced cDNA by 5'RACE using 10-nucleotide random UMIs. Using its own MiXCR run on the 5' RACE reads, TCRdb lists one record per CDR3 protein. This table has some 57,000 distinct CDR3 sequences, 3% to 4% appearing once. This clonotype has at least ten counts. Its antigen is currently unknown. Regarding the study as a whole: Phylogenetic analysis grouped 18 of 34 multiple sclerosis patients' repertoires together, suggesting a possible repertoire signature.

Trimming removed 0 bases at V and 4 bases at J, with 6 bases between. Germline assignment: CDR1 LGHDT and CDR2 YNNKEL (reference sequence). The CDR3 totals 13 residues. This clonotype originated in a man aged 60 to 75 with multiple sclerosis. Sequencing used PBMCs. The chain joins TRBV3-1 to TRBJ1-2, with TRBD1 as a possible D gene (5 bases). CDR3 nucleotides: TGTGCCAGCAGCCAAGATGACAGCTATGGCTACACCTTC. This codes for CASSQDDSYGYTF.